The source of this T cell receptor beta chain is a study of blood T cells in healthy people across ages. Points on this clonotype: Its antigen remains unidentified.

Study-wide findings and caveats: Possibly confounding the expanded clonotype changes was the fact that donor CMV status was unknown.

Whenever a sample was processed, at least 6.5 million PBMCs were isolated. A J-beta primer mix and a sample-barcoded 5' primer were used in a second PCR of about 7 to 12 cycles. TCRdb ran MiXCR on the 5' RACE reads and lists one entry per CDR3 protein. The sample comprises around 750,000 distinct CDR3 sequences, about 48% of which are singletons, and roughly 40% rests with the top ten. Trimming removed 4 bases from V and 4 bases from J, with 13 bases in between. The CDR3 contains 15 residues. Germline V gene data show CDR1 as ENHRY and CDR2 as SYGVKD. Sequenced material: blood. The sequence derives from a man aged 80 or over in good health. The chain has TRBV10-3 and TRBJ2-2, with a tentative D call TRBD2 (7 bases). As DNA, the CDR3 is TGTGCCATCAGTGGGGGGCGGGAGAGCACCGGGGAGCTGTTTTTT. Protein product: CAISGGRESTGELFF.